Presented here are 8 T cell receptor beta chains from one specimen sequenced in a study of T-cell reconstitution after alpha-beta-depleted transplantation in children. Preparing the TCRbeta library involved the use of unique molecular identifiers. One entry per CDR3 protein, called by TCRdb with MiXCR from the PCR reads. The repertoire holds 65,000 to 85,000 distinct CDR3 sequences, roughly 11% seen once, with about 13% in the top ten. This sample comprised PBMCs, obtained before TCRalphabeta/CD19-depleted stem cell transplant. The origin of the receptors is a boy younger than 18 with acute myeloid leukemia, due to receive a stem cell transplant.

This chain joins TRBV12-3 or TRBV12-4 and TRBJ1-1, with D uncertain. This CDR3 is 13 amino acids long. V lost 11 bases and J lost 0, with 13 bases in between. As DNA, the CDR3 is TGTGCCCTCAGCGTTCTTTTGAACACTGAAGCTTTCTTT. This translates into CALSVLLNTEAFF.

This clonotype was seen repeatedly, ten times or more. This sequence joins TRBV15 and TRBJ2-7, with 10 bases identical to TRBD1. The CDR3 runs 14 residues. With 6 bases clipped from V and 1 base from J, the junction kept 3 bases outside the gene matches. Germline V gives CDR1 LNHNV, CDR2 YYDKDF (reference sequence). The CDR3 DNA sequence: TGTGCCACCAGTTGGGACAGGGGATCCTACGAGCAGTACGTC. Translating it yields CATSWDRGSYEQYV.

This clonotype came up many times. The genes are TRBV19 and TRBJ1-5; D may be TRBD1 (6 bases). Germline V lookup: CDR1 LNHDA, CDR2 SQIVND (reference sequence). V dropped 8 bases and J dropped 9 bases, with 17 bases sitting between them. The CDR3 consists of 13 residues. The CDR3 protein is CASDSGVFGPQHF. CDR3 sequence (DNA): TGTGCCAGTGATTCAGGGGTCTTTGGGCCCCAGCATTTT.

This clonotype was observed at least ten times. The chain couples TRBV20-1 to TRBJ1-6; weak D call: TRBD1 (5 bases). V lost 3 bases to trimming and J lost 1 base, with 13 bases between them. The CDR3 loop spans 16 amino acids. The germline V gene encodes CDR1 DFQATT and CDR2 SNEGSKA (reference sequence). The CDR3 sequence: CSASVRGSSYNSPLHF. CDR3 nucleotides: TGCAGTGCTAGCGTTAGGGGCTCGTCCTATAATTCACCCCTCCACTTT.

In its sample, this clonotype was seen many times. The chain joins TRBV7-8 to TRBJ2-2; a possible D gene is TRBD1 (6 bases). From germline, CDR1 is SGHVS and CDR2 FQNEAQ. The V end lost 5 bases, the J end lost 0 bases, and 19 bases lay between the germline ends. This CDR3 spans 18 amino acids. The CDR3 DNA sequence: TGTGCCAGCAGCCCCCCGAGGGGGTCCCTATCGAACACCGGGGAGCTGTTTTTT. This translates into CASSPPRGSLSNTGELFF.

J is TRBJ2-5 and V is TRBV7-2, with D possibly being TRBD2 (6 bases). Per the germline V gene, CDR1 is SGHTA and CDR2 is FQGNSA. Trimming cost V 4 bases and J 7 bases, with 16 bases left between them. The CDR3 is made up of 14 amino acids. CDR3 bases: TGTGCCAGCAGCTCAGACTGGCGGGGTGGGACCCAGTACTTC. Protein product: CASSSDWRGGTQYF.

As regards this clonotype: The junction departs from germline at one end; a sequencing error may be responsible. The rearrangement uses TRBV5-3 and TRBJ2-3; D gene unclear. TRBV5-3 counts as an open reading frame of uncertain function. The CDR3 loop spans 13 amino acids. The CDR3 loop reads CARSFGSTDTQYF. CDR3 nucleotide sequence: TGTGCCAGGAGCTTCGGTTCCACAGATACGCAGTATTTT.

This clonotype appeared many times. The chain's CDR3 is CASSSLLGLLYNEQFF. For the CDR3, the DNA is TGTGCCAGCAGCTCTCTGCTGGGACTACTATACAATGAGCAGTTCTTC. The chain joins TRBV7-2 to TRBJ2-1; 7 bases are shared with TRBD2. The CDR3 is made up of 16 amino acids. Trimming removed 4 bases from V and 4 bases from J; junction bases left unmatched: 10. Germline V gene lookup returns CDR1 SGHTA and CDR2 FQGNSA.